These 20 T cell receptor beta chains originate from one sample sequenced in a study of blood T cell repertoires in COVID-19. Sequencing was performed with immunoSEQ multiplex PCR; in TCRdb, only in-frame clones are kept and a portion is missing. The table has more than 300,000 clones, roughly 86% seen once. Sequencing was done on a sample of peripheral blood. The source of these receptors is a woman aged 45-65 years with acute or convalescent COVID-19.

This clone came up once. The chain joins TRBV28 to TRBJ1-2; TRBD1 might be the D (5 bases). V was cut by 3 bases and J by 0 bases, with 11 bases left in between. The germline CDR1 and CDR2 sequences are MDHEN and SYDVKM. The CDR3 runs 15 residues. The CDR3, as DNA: TGTGCCAGCAGTTTCCGACAGAGAGCTAACTATGGCTACACCTTC. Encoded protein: CASSFRQRANYGYTF.

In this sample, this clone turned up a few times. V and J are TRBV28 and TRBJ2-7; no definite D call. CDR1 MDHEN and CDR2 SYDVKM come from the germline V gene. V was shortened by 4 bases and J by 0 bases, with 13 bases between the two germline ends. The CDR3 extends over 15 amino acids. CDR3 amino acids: CASSYLLQSSYEQYF. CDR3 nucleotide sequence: TGTGCCAGCAGTTACCTCCTACAGAGCTCCTACGAGCAGTACTTC.

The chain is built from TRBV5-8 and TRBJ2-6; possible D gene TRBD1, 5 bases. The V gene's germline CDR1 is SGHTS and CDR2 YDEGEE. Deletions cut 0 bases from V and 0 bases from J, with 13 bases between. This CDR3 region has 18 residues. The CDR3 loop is CASSLGAGRSSGANVLTF. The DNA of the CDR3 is TGTGCCAGCAGCTTGGGGGCAGGGCGAAGCTCTGGGGCCAACGTCCTGACTTTC.

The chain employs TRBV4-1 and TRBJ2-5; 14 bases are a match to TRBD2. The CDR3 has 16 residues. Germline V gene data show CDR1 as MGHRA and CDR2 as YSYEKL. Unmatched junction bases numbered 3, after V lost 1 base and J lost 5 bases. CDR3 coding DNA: TGCGCCAGCAGCCAAGGACTAGCGGGAGGGGGGGAGACCCAGTACTTC. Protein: CASSQGLAGGGETQYF.

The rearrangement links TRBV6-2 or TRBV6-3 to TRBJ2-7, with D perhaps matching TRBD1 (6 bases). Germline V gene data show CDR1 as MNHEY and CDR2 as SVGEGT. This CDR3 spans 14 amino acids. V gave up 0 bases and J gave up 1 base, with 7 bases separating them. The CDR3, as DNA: TGTGCCAGCAGTTACTCGGGGGCTTCCTACGAGCAGTACTTC. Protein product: CASSYSGASYEQYF.

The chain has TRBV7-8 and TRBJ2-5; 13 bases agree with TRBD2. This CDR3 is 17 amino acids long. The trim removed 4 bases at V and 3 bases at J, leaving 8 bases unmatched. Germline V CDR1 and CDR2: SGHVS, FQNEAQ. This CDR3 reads CASSWGVGTSGKETQYF. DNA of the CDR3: TGTGCCAGCAGCTGGGGGGTGGGGACTAGCGGGAAAGAGACCCAGTACTTC. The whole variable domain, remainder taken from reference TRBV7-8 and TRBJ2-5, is GAGVSQSPRYKVAKRGQDVALRCDPISGHVSLFWYQQALGQGPEFLTYFQNEAQLDKSGLPSDRFFAERPEGSVSTLKIQRTQQEDSAVYLCASSWGVGTSGKETQYFGPGTRLLVL.

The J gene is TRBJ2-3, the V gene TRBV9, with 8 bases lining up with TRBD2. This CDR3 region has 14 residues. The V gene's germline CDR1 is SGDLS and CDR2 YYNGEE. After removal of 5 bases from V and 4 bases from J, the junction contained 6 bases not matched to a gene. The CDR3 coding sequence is TGTGCCAGCAGACCCGGGACTAGTGCAGATACGCAGTATTTT. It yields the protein CASRPGTSADTQYF.

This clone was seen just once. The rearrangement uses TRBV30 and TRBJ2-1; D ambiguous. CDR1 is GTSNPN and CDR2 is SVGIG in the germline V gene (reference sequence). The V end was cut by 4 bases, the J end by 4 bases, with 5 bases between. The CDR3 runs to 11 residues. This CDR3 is CAWIQYNEQFF. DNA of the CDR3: TGTGCCTGGATACAGTACAATGAGCAGTTCTTC.

CDR3 bases: TGTGCCAGCAGCCCGGACAGGGGTCTCTACGAGCAGTACTTC. Encoded protein: CASSPDRGLYEQYF. The chain combines TRBV6-5 with TRBJ2-7, with 9 bases that match TRBD1. After removal of 6 bases from V and 3 bases from J, the junction contained 6 bases not matched to a gene. This CDR3 is built from 14 residues. Per germline, CDR1 MNHEY and CDR2 SVGAGI.

CDR3 coding DNA: TGTGCCAGCAGCTTGCCAGGGCCTTATGGCTACACCTTC. Residues: CASSLPGPYGYTF. This chain connects TRBV5-4 to TRBJ1-2; D might be TRBD1 (5 bases). There are 13 residues in the CDR3. CDR1 and CDR2 from the germline V gene are SGHNT and YYREEE (reference sequence). V lost 1 base and J 5 bases, leaving 9 bases between the germline ends.

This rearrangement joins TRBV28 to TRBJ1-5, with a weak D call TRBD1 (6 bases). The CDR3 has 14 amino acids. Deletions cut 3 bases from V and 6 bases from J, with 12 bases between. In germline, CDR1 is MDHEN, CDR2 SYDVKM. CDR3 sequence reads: CASSFLSGVQPQHF. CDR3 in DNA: TGTGCCAGCAGTTTTCTCTCAGGGGTTCAGCCCCAGCATTTT. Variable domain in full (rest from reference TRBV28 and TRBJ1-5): DVKVTQSSRYLVKRTGEKVFLECVQDMDHENMFWYRQDPGLGLRLIYFSYDVKMKEKGDIPEGYSVSREKKERFSLILESASTNQTSMYLCASSFLSGVQPQHFGDGTRLSIL.

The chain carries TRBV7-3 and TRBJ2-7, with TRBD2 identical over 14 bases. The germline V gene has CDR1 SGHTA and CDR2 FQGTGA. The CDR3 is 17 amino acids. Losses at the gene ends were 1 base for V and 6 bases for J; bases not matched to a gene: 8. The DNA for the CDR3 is TGTGCCAGCAGCTTAATGGGGTCAGGACTAGCGGGAGGCGAGCAGTACTTC. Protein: CASSLMGSGLAGGEQYF.

The CDR3 loop reads CASSLGLRETQYF. The CDR3 DNA reads TGTGCCAGCAGCCTGGGACTTCGAGAGACCCAGTACTTC. The chain employs TRBV14 and TRBJ2-5, with D perhaps matching TRBD2 (6 bases). The CDR3 is 13 residues long. The germline V and J ends were trimmed by 4 bases and 4 bases, with 10 bases remaining between them. From germline, CDR1 is SGHDN and CDR2 FVKESK. Full variable domain (missing parts from reference TRBV14 and TRBJ2-5): EAGVTQFPSHSVIEKGQTVTLRCDPISGHDNLYWYRRVMGKEIKFLLHFVKESKQDESGMPNNRFLAERTGGTYSTLKVQPAELEDSGVYFCASSLGLRETQYFGPGTRLLVL.

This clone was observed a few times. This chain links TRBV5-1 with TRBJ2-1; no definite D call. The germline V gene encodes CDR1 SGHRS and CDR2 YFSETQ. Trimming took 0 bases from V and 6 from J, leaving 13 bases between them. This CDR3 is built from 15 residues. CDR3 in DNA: TGCGCCAGCAGCTTGGGTCCAACTAAATCCAATGAGCAGTTCTTC. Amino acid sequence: CASSLGPTKSNEQFF.

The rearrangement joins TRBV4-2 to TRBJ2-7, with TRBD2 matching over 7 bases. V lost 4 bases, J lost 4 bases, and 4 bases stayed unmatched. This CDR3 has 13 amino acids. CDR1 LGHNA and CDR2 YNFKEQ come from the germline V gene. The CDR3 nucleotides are TGTGCCAGCAGCCCTCGCGGGAGTTACGAGCAGTACTTC. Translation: CASSPRGSYEQYF.

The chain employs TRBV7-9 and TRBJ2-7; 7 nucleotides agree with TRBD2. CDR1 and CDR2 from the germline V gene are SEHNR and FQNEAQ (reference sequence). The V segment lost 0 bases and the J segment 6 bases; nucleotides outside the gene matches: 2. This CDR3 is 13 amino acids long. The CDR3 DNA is TGTGCCAGCAGCTTAGCCGGGGGGAGCGAGCAGTACTTC. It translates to CASSLAGGSEQYF.

This CDR3 reads CASSQAGDNTF. The CDR3 DNA is TGTGCCAGCAGCCAAGCCGGGGATAACACCTTC. The rearrangement joins TRBV3-1 (or the pseudogene TRBV3-2) to TRBJ1-2, with no clear D. Germline loops: CDR1 LGHDT, CDR2 YNNKEL (reference sequence). The CDR3 has 11 amino acids. Trimming cost V 1 base and J 12 bases, with 9 bases left between them.

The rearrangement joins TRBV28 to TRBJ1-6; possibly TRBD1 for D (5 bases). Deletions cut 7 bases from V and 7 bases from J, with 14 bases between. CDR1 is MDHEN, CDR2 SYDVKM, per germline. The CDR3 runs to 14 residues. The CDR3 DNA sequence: TGTGCCAGCAATCTAAGGGGTTCAAATTCACCCCTCCACTTT. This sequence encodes CASNLRGSNSPLHF.

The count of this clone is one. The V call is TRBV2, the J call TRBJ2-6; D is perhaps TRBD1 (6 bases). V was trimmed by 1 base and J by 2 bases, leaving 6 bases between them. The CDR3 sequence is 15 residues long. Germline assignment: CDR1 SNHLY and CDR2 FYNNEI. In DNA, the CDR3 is TGTGCCAGCAGTGAAGAGGGGGCTGGGGCCAACGTCCTGACTTTC. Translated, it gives CASSEEGAGANVLTF. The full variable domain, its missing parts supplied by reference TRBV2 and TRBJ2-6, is EPEVTQTPSHQVTQMGQEVILRCVPISNHLYFYWYRQILGQKVEFLVSFYNNEISEKSEIFDDQFSVERPDGSNFTLKIRSTKLEDSAMYFCASSEEGAGANVLTFGAGSRLTVL.

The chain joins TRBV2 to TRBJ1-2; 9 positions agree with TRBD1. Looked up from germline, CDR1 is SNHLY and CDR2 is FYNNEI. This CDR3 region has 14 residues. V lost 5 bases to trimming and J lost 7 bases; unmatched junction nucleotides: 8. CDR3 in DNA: TGTGCCAGCAGTCTGACAGGGGGAATCGGTGGCTACACCTTC. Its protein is CASSLTGGIGGYTF.